A single sample is the source of the 25 T cell receptor beta chains below, sequenced in a study of OX40 agonist ivuxolimab in advanced cancers. Measured with immunoSEQ multiplex PCR; TCRdb has only the in-frame clones, and not every one. Here the sample spans 71,000 or so clones, approximately 78% being singletons. The material sequenced was CD4+ or CD8+ T cells sorted from blood, taken in a trial of the OX40 agonist ivuxolimab. The receptors derive from an adult with an advanced solid tumor such as melanoma, head and neck, liver or kidney cancer.

The genes are TRBV2 and TRBJ2-1, with D possibly being TRBD1 (7 bases). The CDR3 length is 14 residues. CDR1 is SNHLY and CDR2 is FYNNEI in the germline V gene. V lost 1 base, J lost 10 bases, and 14 bases lay in between. The CDR3 loop is CASSEDGGGREQFF. For the CDR3, the DNA is TGTGCCAGCAGTGAAGATGGAGGGGGCCGGGAGCAGTTCTTC.

The chain couples TRBV27 to TRBJ1-5; the match to TRBD1 covers 8 bases. CDR3 size: 14 residues. With V trimmed by 3 bases and J by 9 bases, 7 bases remained unmatched. Looked up from germline, CDR1 is MNHEY and CDR2 is SMNVEV (reference sequence). CDR3 protein: CASSFGQGGTPQHF. CDR3 nucleotides: TGTGCCAGCAGTTTTGGACAGGGTGGGACGCCCCAGCATTTT.

V gene TRBV10-2 combines with J gene TRBJ2-5, with 8 bases aligning to TRBD2. The ends lost 6 bases at V and 5 bases at J; junction bases unmatched: 2. This CDR3 region has 12 residues. CDR1 and CDR2 from the germline V gene are WSHSY and SAAADI. CDR3 loop: CASRASGETQYF. CDR3 DNA sequence: TGCGCCAGCAGAGCTAGCGGGGAGACCCAGTACTTC.

This clone was found a few times. The genes are TRBV7-3 and TRBJ2-1; D might be TRBD2 (6 bases). The V gene lost 0 bases and the J gene lost 9 bases, with 9 bases spanning the gap. Germline CDR1 and CDR2: SGHTA and FQGTGA. This CDR3 has 13 amino acids. The CDR3 loop reads CASSLTATSEQFF. For the CDR3, the DNA is TGTGCCAGCAGCTTAACAGCGACTAGTGAGCAGTTCTTC.

J is TRBJ2-7 and V is TRBV6-4; D is tentatively TRBD1 or TRBD2 (6 bases each). This CDR3 contains 18 residues. The V and J ends lost 4 bases and 2 bases respectively, with 24 bases between them. Germline loops: CDR1 MRHNA, CDR2 SNTAGT. The CDR3 spells CASSVCVEEGQEAYEQYF. In DNA, the CDR3 is TGTGCCAGCAGTGTTTGTGTAGAGGAGGGACAAGAAGCCTACGAGCAGTACTTC.

This chain connects TRBV5-1 to TRBJ2-2, with 7 bases lining up with TRBD2. Germline loops: CDR1 SGHRS, CDR2 YFSETQ. The length of the CDR3 is 15 residues. Unmatched junction bases numbered 3, after V lost 2 bases and J lost 2 bases. CDR3 nucleotides: TGCGCCAGCAGCTTCCTAGCGGAAAACACCGGGGAGCTGTTTTTT. This translates into CASSFLAENTGELFF. Variable domain in full (rest from reference TRBV5-1 and TRBJ2-2): KAGVTQTPRYLIKTRGQQVTLSCSPISGHRSVSWYQQTPGQGLQFLFEYFSETQRNKGNFPGRFSGRQFSNSRSEMNVSTLELGDSALYLCASSFLAENTGELFFGEGSRLTVL.

The chain employs TRBV5-1 and TRBJ2-2; D ambiguous. Trimming shortened V by 0 bases and J by 2 bases, and 5 bases separated the two germline ends. CDR3 size: 14 residues. The germline CDR1 and CDR2 sequences are SGHRS and YFSETQ. The CDR3 DNA follows: TGCGCCAGCAGCTTGGGACACAACACCGGGGAGCTGTTTTTT. Protein: CASSLGHNTGELFF.

This sequence joins TRBV4-2 and TRBJ2-1, with 8 bases identical to TRBD2. Germline CDR1 is LGHNA and CDR2 is YNFKEQ. This CDR3 has 17 residues. The V and J ends lost 0 bases and 2 bases, in that order; junction bases with no gene match: 6. This CDR3 is CASSQESGGGPYNEQFF. CDR3 bases: TGTGCCAGCAGCCAAGAGTCGGGGGGGGGCCCCTACAATGAGCAGTTCTTC.

The V call is TRBV6-1, the J call TRBJ2-7; D is unresolved. Between the trimmed V and J ends, which lost 8 bases and 7 bases, there was a span of 24 bases. Germline CDR1 reads MNHNS; CDR2 reads SASEGT. This CDR3 region has 15 residues. CDR3 bases: TGTGCCAGCGACCAAACCCCCGCGGCCCCGAGGGAGCAGTACTTC. Its translation: CASDQTPAAPREQYF.

The gene calls are TRBV11-2 and TRBJ1-2, with D possibly TRBD1 on 6 matching bases. Germline loops: CDR1 SGHAT, CDR2 FQNNGV. V was cut by 7 bases and J by 4 bases, with 16 bases left in between. This CDR3 has 14 residues. The CDR3 reads CASTLQGSSYGYTF. CDR3 bases: TGTGCCAGCACCCTACAGGGTTCCTCCTATGGCTACACCTTC.

This sequence joins TRBV18 and TRBJ1-1, with 7 bases matching TRBD1. Germline CDR1 KGHSH, CDR2 LQKENI. J gave up 5 bases and V 6 bases, and 6 bases lay outside the gene matches. The CDR3 has 13 residues. The CDR3 DNA reads as TGTGCCAGCTCGCCCGAACAGGGGACTGAAGCTTTCTTT. It is translated as CASSPEQGTEAFF.

The chain's CDR3 is CASSRGEGNTIYF. The CDR3 nucleotides are TGTGCCAGCAGCCGGGGCGAGGGAAACACCATATATTTT. The chain uses TRBV7-9 and TRBJ1-3; perhaps TRBD1 as D (5 bases). Trimming stripped 5 bases from V and 4 bases from J, with 9 bases between. The CDR3 totals 13 residues. The germline V gene encodes CDR1 SEHNR and CDR2 FQNEAQ (reference sequence).

The CDR3 region has the DNA TGTGCCAGCAGTGAACCGGGACGGGTGTATCGGGAGCCCCAGCATTTT. This encodes CASSEPGRVYREPQHF. This chain links TRBV6-1 with TRBJ1-5; perhaps TRBD1 as D (5 bases). The CDR3 extends over 16 amino acids. Germline V CDR1 and CDR2: MNHNS, SASEGT. Trimming took 2 bases from V and 8 from J, leaving 19 bases between them.

The chain links TRBV29-1 to TRBJ2-3, with D unresolved. In germline, CDR1 is SQVTM, CDR2 ANQGSEA. V lost 3 bases, J lost 2 bases, and 0 bases lay in between. This CDR3 spans 10 amino acids. The CDR3 bases are TGCAGCGTTGACACAGATACGCAGTATTTT. This gives the protein CSVDTDTQYF.

This chain links TRBV2 with TRBJ2-7; 10 positions match TRBD1. Germline V gene data show CDR1 as SNHLY and CDR2 as FYNNEI. V lost 8 bases and J lost 4; bases outside the gene matches: 2. The CDR3 consists of 12 residues. The CDR3 is CASRDRGYEQYF. The CDR3 DNA reads TGTGCCAGCCGGGACAGGGGTTACGAGCAGTACTTC.

V usage is TRBV7-9 and J usage is TRBJ2-5, with 11 bases aligning to TRBD1. V was clipped by 5 bases and J by 2 bases; unmatched bases: 7. The germline CDR1 and CDR2 sequences are SEHNR and FQNEAQ (reference sequence). CDR3 length: 16 amino acids. CDR3 DNA sequence: TGTGCCAGCAGCAACCGAAGGGACAGGGGGCAAGAGACCCAGTACTTC. This encodes CASSNRRDRGQETQYF. Filled out from reference TRBV7-9 and TRBJ2-5, the complete variable domain reads DTGVSQNPRHKITKRGQNVTFRCDPISEHNRLYWYRQTLGQGPEFLTYFQNEAQLEKSRLLSDRFSAERPKGSFSTLEIQRTEQGDSAMYLCASSNRRDRGQETQYFGPGTRLLVL.

The genes are TRBV19 and TRBJ1-3; TRBD1 might be the D (6 bases). V was shortened by 5 bases and J by 0 bases, with 14 bases between the two germline ends. In germline, CDR1 is LNHDA, CDR2 SQIVND (reference sequence). This CDR3 is built from 16 residues. The CDR3 sequence is CASSVGGTTSGNTIYF. The CDR3 nucleotides read TGTGCCAGTAGTGTCGGGGGGACAACCTCTGGAAACACCATATATTTT. Full variable domain (remainder filled in from reference TRBV19 and TRBJ1-3): DGGITQSPKYLFRKEGQNVTLSCEQNLNHDAMYWYRQDPGQGLRLIYYSQIVNDFQKGDIAEGYSVSREKKESFPLTVTSAQKNPTAFYLCASSVGGTTSGNTIYFGEGSWLTVV.

The J gene is TRBJ2-5, the V gene TRBV13; TRBD1 matches at 8 bases. CDR3 length equals 15 residues. In germline, CDR1 is PRHDT, CDR2 FYEKMQ (reference sequence). The ends lost 2 bases at V and 4 bases at J; junction bases unmatched: 6. The CDR3 loop reads CASSLPQGAGETQYF. The CDR3 DNA follows: TGTGCCAGCAGCTTACCGCAGGGGGCTGGAGAGACCCAGTACTTC.

The rearrangement links TRBV1 to TRBJ2-5; the listed D gene, TRBD2, was not tested against the DNA. TRBJ2-7 explains the end of the DNA better; the J call may be wrong. TRBV1 is flagged as a pseudogene. The CDR3 has 15 amino acids. CDR3: CTSSQEGRSSYEQYF. The CDR3, as DNA: TGCACCAGCAGCCAAGAGGGTCGGAGCTCCTACGAGCAGTACTTC.

This chain links TRBV5-4 with TRBJ1-2; 7 bases are a match to TRBD1. Trimming took 3 bases from V and 1 from J; bases not matched to a gene: 6. The CDR3 is 15 amino acids. Germline-derived CDR1 and CDR2 are SGHNT and YYREEE (reference sequence). The CDR3 DNA is TGTGCCAGCAGCTCCCCAGGGGGTAGTAACTATGGCTACACCTTC. Translated: CASSSPGGSNYGYTF.

The rearrangement joins TRBV27 to TRBJ2-3; D may match TRBD1 or TRBD2 (5 bases each). The ends were cut back, 5 bases at V and 0 bases at J, with 15 bases in the middle. The CDR3 is 16 amino acids. Germline V gene data show CDR1 as MNHEY and CDR2 as SMNVEV (reference sequence). The CDR3 here is CASSIRDPPSTDTQYF. In DNA form, the CDR3 reads TGTGCCAGCAGTATCCGGGACCCCCCTAGCACAGATACGCAGTATTTT.

The rearrangement joins TRBV2 to TRBJ2-7, with 10 bases lining up with TRBD1. This CDR3 spans 15 amino acids. With V trimmed by 6 bases and J by 7 bases, 12 bases remained unmatched. The V gene's germline CDR1 is SNHLY and CDR2 FYNNEI. CDR3 sequence: CASREPGTGVREQYF. CDR3 nucleotide sequence: TGTGCCAGCAGGGAACCAGGGACAGGGGTGAGGGAGCAGTACTTC.

The gene calls are TRBV7-9 and TRBJ2-3; 8 nucleotides agree with TRBD2. The CDR3 covers 16 residues. CDR1 is SEHNR, CDR2 FQNEAQ, per germline (reference sequence). Trimming removed 4 bases from V and 1 base from J; junction bases left unmatched: 7. The CDR3 DNA sequence: TGTGCCAGCAGCTCCCTCGGGGGGGCGGGCACAGATACGCAGTATTTT. Translation gives CASSSLGGAGTDTQYF.

The chain employs TRBV5-6 and TRBJ1-5; the D gene is possibly TRBD1 (6 bases). The CDR3 is made up of 19 amino acids. V was trimmed by 1 base and J by 4 bases, leaving 24 bases between them. The V gene's germline CDR1 is SGHDT and CDR2 YYEEEE. The CDR3 DNA reads TGTGCCAGCAGCTTGTATTTCCCGTTTAAACAGGGTAGGAATCAGCCCCAGCATTTT. Translated: CASSLYFPFKQGRNQPQHF.

The chain employs TRBV19 and TRBJ1-6; 9 bases are a match to TRBD1. Losses at the gene ends were 5 bases for V and 10 bases for J; bases not matched to a gene: 6. The CDR3 is 14 amino acids. Germline V gene lookup returns CDR1 LNHDA and CDR2 SQIVND (reference sequence). This chain's CDR3 is CASSVDRGWSPLHF. As DNA, the CDR3 is TGTGCCAGTAGTGTGGACAGGGGATGGTCACCCCTCCACTTT.